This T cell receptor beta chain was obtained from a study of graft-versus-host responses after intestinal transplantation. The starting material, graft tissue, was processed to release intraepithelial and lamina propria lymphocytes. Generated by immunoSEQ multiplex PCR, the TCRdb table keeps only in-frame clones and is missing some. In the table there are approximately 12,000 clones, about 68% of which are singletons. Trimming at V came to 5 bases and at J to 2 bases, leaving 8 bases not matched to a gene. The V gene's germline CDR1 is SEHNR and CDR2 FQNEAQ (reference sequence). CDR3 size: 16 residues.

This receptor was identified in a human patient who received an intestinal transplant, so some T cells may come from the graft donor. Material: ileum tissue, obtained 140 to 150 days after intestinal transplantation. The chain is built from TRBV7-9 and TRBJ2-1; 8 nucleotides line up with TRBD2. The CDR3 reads CASSTSGGGTYNEQFF. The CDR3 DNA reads TGTGCCAGCAGCACCTCGGGAGGGGGGACCTACAATGAGCAGTTCTTC.